This is a list of T cell receptor beta chains from one sample in a study of T cell responses to AZD1222 COVID-19 vaccine. Libraries were prepared by immunoSEQ multiplex PCR; TCRdb keeps only in-frame clonotypes and omits some of them. The data contain about 140,000 clones, roughly nine tenths of them singletons. The sequencing here drew on peripheral blood, taken 28 days after the second dose of the MenACWY control vaccine. The receptors derive from an adult who received the MenACWY meningococcal vaccine as a control. Each CDR3 is given with its conserved first and last residue. The order of the fields is clone size, CDR3 length, V gene, D gene, J gene, CDR3 DNA, CDR3 protein. The D gene is left open where the match is weak. Clone size, where shown, is once, few, many, or a class for clones that have expanded.

>-|15|TRBV28|TRBD1|TRBJ2-5
TGTGCCAGCACCAACGGACAGGGGGCAGGCGAGACCCAGTACTTC
CASTNGQGAGETQYF
>-|17|TRBV6-1|-|TRBJ2-3
TGTGCCAGCAGTGAGCCCCCGCCAGGGGTTTTCGCAGATACGCAGTATTTT
CASSEPPPGVFADTQYF
>-|17|TRBV9|TRBD2|TRBJ2-1
TGTGCCAGCAGCGTAGAACTAGCGGTGAGCTCCTACAATGAGCAGTTCTTC
CASSVELAVSSYNEQFF
>-|16|TRBV28|-|TRBJ1-2
TGTGCCAGCAGTTTAACGCAAGGGGGGGCGTCCTATGGCTACACCTTC
CASSLTQGGASYGYTF
>-|13|TRBV7-9|-|TRBJ2-7
TGTGCCAGCAGCTCTCTCAGGAATTCCGAGCAGTACTTC
CASSSLRNSEQYF
>-|13|TRBV14|-|TRBJ1-1
TGTGCCAGCAGCCAAGATCGGGGCGCTGAAGCTTTCTTT
CASSQDRGAEAFF
>few|13|TRBV10-3|-|TRBJ1-2
TGTGCCATCAGTGCGGGCCATAACTATGGCTACACCTTC
CAISAGHNYGYTF
>-|16|TRBV9|TRBD2|TRBJ2-1
TGTGCCAGCAGCTTTATAGCGGGGGGGCCATCAGGTGAGCAGTTCTTC
CASSFIAGGPSGEQFF
>-|16|TRBV25-1|-|TRBJ2-1
TGTGCCAGCACCCCCGACTGGGGTTTAGATTACAATGAGCAGTTCTTC
CASTPDWGLDYNEQFF
>-|14|TRBV5-1|-|TRBJ1-3
TGCGCCAGCAGCTTGGGTTTACGAGGAAACACCATATATTTT
CASSLGLRGNTIYF
>-|13|TRBV6-5|-|TRBJ2-3
TGTGCCAGCAGATCCGGACGCACAGATACGCAGTATTTT
CASRSGRTDTQYF
>-|13|TRBV7-9|-|TRBJ1-1
TGTGCCAGCAGCTTAAGACTGAACACTGAAGCTTTCTTT
CASSLRLNTEAFF
>-|14|TRBV6-6|-|TRBJ1-1
TGTGCCAGCAGTTACGGGGGGCATAACACTGAAGCTTTCTTT
CASSYGGHNTEAFF
>-|15|TRBV28|-|TRBJ2-2
TGTGCCAGCAGGGAGGACGGTCCGAACACCGGGGAGCTGTTTTTT
CASREDGPNTGELFF
>-|15|TRBV11-3|-|TRBJ1-1
TGTGCCAGCAGCTTAAGGGAGGGGTTGAACACTGAAGCTTTCTTT
CASSLREGLNTEAFF
>-|17|TRBV7-3|-|TRBJ2-7
TGTGCCAGCAGCTTAATCCCACCTAAGGGAAGGCGCTACGAGCAGTACTTC
CASSLIPPKGRRYEQYF
>-|14|TRBV6-1|-|TRBJ1-2
TGTGCCAGCAGTGATGGCGCAGTCGGTTATGGCTACACCTTC
CASSDGAVGYGYTF
>-|19|TRBV3-1/TRBV3-2|TRBD1|TRBJ1-3
TGTGCCAGCAGCCAAGCCCCACCGGGACAGCTAAGCTCTGGAAACACCATATATTTT
CASSQAPPGQLSSGNTIYF
>-|13|TRBV5-4|-|TRBJ1-1
TGTGCCAGCAGCCCAGTCGATAGCGATGAAGCTTTCTTT
CASSPVDSDEAFF
>-|15|TRBV7-8|TRBD1|TRBJ1-5
TGTGCCAGCAGCTTAGCCCCAGGGGGCCGACAGCCCCAGCATTTT
CASSLAPGGRQPQHF
>-|18|TRBV7-8|-|TRBJ1-6
TGTGCCAGCAGCTTAGCGCTTGGCGCCAGCTCCTATAATTCACCCCTCCACTTT
CASSLALGASSYNSPLHF
>-|14|TRBV19|-|TRBJ1-5
TGTGCCAGTAGTTGGTCAGGGAACAATCAGCCCCAGCATTTT
CASSWSGNNQPQHF
>-|12|TRBV28|-|TRBJ1-1
TGTGCCAGCAGTTTACTACACGGGGTAGCTTTCTTT
CASSLLHGVAFF
>-|13|TRBV29-1|-|TRBJ2-3
TGCAGCGTTGGTCCCTTAGGCTCAGATACGCAGTATTTT
CSVGPLGSDTQYF
>few|15|TRBV28|-|TRBJ1-2
TGTGCCAGCAGTTTGGCGGGGAGGCGCATGGATGGCTACACCTTC
CASSLAGRRMDGYTF
>-|14|TRBV10-1|-|TRBJ2-3
TGCGCCAGCAGTGATGGGGGATCCACAGATACGCAGTATTTT
CASSDGGSTDTQYF
>-|16|TRBV10-3|TRBD1|TRBJ2-5
TGTGCCATCAGTTCGGGAGGGACAGGGGTCTACGAGACCCAGTACTTC
CAISSGGTGVYETQYF
>-|13|TRBV2|-|TRBJ1-2
TGTGCCAGCAGTGTAGGGGATAACTATGGCTACACCTTC
CASSVGDNYGYTF
>-|17|TRBV11-2|-|TRBJ1-3
TGTGCCAGCAGCTTAGTTTTGCAGAGTCGCTCTGGAAACACCATATATTTT
CASSLVLQSRSGNTIYF
>-|13|TRBV6-1|TRBD1|TRBJ1-5
TGTGCCAGCAGTGAAGACAGGGGGGGGTCCCAGCATTTT
CASSEDRGGSQHF
>-|13|TRBV30|-|TRBJ1-4
TGTGCCTGGTCCCGGGACAAAAATGAAAGGCTGTTTTTT
CAWSRDKNERLFF
>-|13|TRBV27|-|TRBJ1-6
TGTGCCAGCACCCCCCGGGGGGATTCACCCCTCCACTTT
CASTPRGDSPLHF
>-|14|TRBV10-1|TRBD1|TRBJ2-3
TGCGCCAGCAGTAGACAGGGCCAGGGAGATACGCAGTATTTT
CASSRQGQGDTQYF
>-|15|TRBV18|-|TRBJ1-5
TGTGCCAGCCAGCTGGACTCGGCGCACAATCAGCCCCAGCATTTT
CASQLDSAHNQPQHF
>-|13|TRBV4-3|TRBD1|TRBJ2-7
TGCGCCCGCAGCCGGGACAGGGGGGTTGAGCAGTACTTC
CARSRDRGVEQYF
>-|15|TRBV7-9|TRBD1|TRBJ1-5
TGTGCCAGCAGCTTAGAAGGGCCAGGGGGCCAGCCCCAGCATTTT
CASSLEGPGGQPQHF
>-|15|TRBV7-8|-|TRBJ1-4
TGTGCCAGCAGCCCCAGCGGGGGGGCGGATGAAAAACTGTTTTTT
CASSPSGGADEKLFF
>-|16|TRBV3-1/TRBV3-2|-|TRBJ1-6
TGTGCCAGCAGCCAAGGGCCTCCCCGTTATAATTCACCCCTCCACTTT
CASSQGPPRYNSPLHF
>once|14|TRBV19|-|TRBJ2-5
TGTGCCAGTAGGGATGGGACACGGCGAGAGACCCAGTACTTC
CASRDGTRRETQYF
>-|16|TRBV7-3|TRBD2|TRBJ2-2
TGTGCCAGCAGCTTAACTAGCGGGGGTGCGACCGGGGAGCTGTTTTTT
CASSLTSGGATGELFF
>-|11|TRBV2|-|TRBJ2-7
TGTGCCAGCAGTGAAGTCTACGAGCAGTACTTC
CASSEVYEQYF
>-|15|TRBV6-2/TRBV6-3|TRBD1|TRBJ2-7
TGTGCCAGCAGTGAGACCGGGACAGGGGTCTACGAGCAGTACTTC
CASSETGTGVYEQYF
>-|15|TRBV9|TRBD2|TRBJ2-2
TGTGCCAGCAGCGAGCTAGCGGCGTACACCGGGGAGCTGTTTTTT
CASSELAAYTGELFF
>-|15|TRBV6-4|TRBD1|TRBJ2-6
TGTGCCAGCAGCCCAACAGGGGCTGGGGCCAACGTCCTGACTTTC
CASSPTGAGANVLTF
>-|13|TRBV12-3/TRBV12-4|-|TRBJ2-7
TGTGCCAGCAGTTTGATGGGGGCGTACGAGCAGTACTTC
CASSLMGAYEQYF
>-|13|TRBV19|-|TRBJ1-5
TGTGCCAGTAGTCGCGTTAGCAATCAGCCCCAGCATTTT
CASSRVSNQPQHF